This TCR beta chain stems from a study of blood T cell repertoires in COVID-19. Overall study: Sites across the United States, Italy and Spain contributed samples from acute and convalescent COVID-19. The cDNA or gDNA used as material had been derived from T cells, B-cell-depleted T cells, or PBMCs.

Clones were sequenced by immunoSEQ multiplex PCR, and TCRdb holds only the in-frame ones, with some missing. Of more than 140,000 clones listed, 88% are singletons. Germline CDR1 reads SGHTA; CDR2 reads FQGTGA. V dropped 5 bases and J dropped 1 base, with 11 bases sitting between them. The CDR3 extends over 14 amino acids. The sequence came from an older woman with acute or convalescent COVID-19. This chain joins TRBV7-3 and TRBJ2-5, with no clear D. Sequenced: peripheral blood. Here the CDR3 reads CASSENSLQETQYF. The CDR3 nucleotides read TGTGCCAGCAGCGAGAACAGCCTCCAAGAGACCCAGTACTTC. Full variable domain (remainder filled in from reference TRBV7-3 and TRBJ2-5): GAGVSQTPSNKVTEKGKYVELRCDPISGHTALYWYRQSLGQGPEFLIYFQGTGAADDSGLPNDRFFAVRPEGSVSTLKIQRTERGDSAVYLCASSENSLQETQYFGPGTRLLVL.